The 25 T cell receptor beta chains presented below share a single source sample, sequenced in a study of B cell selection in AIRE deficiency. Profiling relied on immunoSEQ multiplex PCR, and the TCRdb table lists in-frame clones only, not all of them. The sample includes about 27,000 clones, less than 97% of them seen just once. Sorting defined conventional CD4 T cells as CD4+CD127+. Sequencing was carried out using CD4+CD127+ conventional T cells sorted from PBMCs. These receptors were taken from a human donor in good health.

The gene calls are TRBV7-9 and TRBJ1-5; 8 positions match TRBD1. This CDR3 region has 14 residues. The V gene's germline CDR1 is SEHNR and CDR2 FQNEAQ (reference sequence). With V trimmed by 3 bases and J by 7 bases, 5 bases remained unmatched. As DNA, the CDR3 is TGTGCCAGCAGCTTCGACAGGGGTGACCAGCCCCAGCATTTT. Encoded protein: CASSFDRGDQPQHF.

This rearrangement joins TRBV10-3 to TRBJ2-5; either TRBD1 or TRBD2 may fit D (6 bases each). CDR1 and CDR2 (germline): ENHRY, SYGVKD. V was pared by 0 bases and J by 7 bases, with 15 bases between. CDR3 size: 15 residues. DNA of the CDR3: TGTGCCATCAGTGAGTCGCGGACTACGGGGGCGACCCAGTACTTC. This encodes CAISESRTTGATQYF.

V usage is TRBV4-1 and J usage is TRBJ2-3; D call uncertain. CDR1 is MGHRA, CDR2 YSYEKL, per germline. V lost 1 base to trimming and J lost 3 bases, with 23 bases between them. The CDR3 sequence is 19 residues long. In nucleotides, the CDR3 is TGCGCCAGCAGCCAAGGGAGCTTACGGAGCGCCCTAAGAACAGATACGCAGTATTTT. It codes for CASSQGSLRSALRTDTQYF.

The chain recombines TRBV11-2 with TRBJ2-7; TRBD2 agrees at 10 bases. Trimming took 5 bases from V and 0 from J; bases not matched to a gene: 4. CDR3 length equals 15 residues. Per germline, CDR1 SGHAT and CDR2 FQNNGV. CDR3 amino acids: CASSPSGGNSYEQYF. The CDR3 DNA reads TGTGCCAGCAGCCCTAGCGGGGGCAACTCCTACGAGCAGTACTTC.

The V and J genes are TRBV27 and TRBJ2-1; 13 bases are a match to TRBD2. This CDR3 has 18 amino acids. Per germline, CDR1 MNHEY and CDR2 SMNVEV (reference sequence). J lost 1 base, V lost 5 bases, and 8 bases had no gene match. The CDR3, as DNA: TGTGCCAGCAGTCCCGAACTAGCGGGAGGGCAGTCCTACAATGAGCAGTTCTTC. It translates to CASSPELAGGQSYNEQFF.

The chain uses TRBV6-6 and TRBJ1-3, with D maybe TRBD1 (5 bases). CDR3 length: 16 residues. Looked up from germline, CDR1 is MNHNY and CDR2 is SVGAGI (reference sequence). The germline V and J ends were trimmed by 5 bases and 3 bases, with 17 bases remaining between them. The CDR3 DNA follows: TGTGCCAGCAGTCCATTATTCGTGGGGCGTGGAAACACCATATATTTT. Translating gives CASSPLFVGRGNTIYF.

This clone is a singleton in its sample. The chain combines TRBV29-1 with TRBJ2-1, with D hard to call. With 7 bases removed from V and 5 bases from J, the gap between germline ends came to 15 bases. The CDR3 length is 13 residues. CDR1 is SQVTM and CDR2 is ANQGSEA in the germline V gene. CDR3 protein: CSGFSEPHNEQFF. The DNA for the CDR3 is TGCAGCGGATTCTCCGAACCCCACAATGAGCAGTTCTTC.

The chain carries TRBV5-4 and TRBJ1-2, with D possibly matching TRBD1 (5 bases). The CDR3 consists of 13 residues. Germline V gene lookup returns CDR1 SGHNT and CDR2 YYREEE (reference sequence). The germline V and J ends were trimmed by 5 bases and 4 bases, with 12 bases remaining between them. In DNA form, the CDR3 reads TGTGCCAGCAGTACGCAGGGAACCTATGGCTACACCTTC. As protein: CASSTQGTYGYTF.

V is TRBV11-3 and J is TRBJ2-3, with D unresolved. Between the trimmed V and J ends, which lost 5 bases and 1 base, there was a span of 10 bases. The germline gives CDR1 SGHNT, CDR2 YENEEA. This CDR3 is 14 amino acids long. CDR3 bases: TGTGCCAGCAGCGGACCCCGCGGCACAGATACGCAGTATTTT. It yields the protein CASSGPRGTDTQYF.

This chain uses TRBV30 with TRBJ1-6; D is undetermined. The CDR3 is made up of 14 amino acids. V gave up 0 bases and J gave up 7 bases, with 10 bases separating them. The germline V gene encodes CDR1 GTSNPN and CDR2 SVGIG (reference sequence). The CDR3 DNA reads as TGTGCCTGGAGTGTACTCCGAGGGAATTCACCCCTCCACTTT. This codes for CAWSVLRGNSPLHF.

The CDR3 region is CASSADRNTGELFF. In nucleotides, the CDR3 is TGCGCCAGCAGCGCGGACAGGAACACCGGGGAGCTGTTTTTT. V and J are TRBV5-1 and TRBJ2-2; weak D call: TRBD1 (6 bases). Trimming left V 4 bases short and J 1 base short, with 8 bases between. The CDR3 length is 14 residues. Germline V lookup: CDR1 SGHRS, CDR2 YFSETQ.

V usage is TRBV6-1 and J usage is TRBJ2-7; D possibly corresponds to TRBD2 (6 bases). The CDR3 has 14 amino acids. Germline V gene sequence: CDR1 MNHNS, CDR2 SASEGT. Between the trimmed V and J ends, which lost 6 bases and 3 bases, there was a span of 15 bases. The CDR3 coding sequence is TGTGCCAGCAGCCGGGACTCCCGCAACTACGAGCAGTACTTC. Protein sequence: CASSRDSRNYEQYF.

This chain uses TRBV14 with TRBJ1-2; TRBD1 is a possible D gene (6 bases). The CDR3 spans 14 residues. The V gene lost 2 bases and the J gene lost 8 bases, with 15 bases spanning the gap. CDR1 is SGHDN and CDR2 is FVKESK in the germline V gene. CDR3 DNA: TGTGCCAGCAGCCAATACGGGGGGCTCAGGGGCTACACCTTC. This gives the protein CASSQYGGLRGYTF.

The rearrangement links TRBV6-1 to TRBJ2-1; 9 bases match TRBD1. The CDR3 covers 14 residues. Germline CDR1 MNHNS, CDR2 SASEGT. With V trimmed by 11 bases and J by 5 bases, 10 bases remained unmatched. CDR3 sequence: CACRQGGAHNEQFF. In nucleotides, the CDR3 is TGTGCCTGTAGACAGGGGGGGGCCCACAATGAGCAGTTCTTC.

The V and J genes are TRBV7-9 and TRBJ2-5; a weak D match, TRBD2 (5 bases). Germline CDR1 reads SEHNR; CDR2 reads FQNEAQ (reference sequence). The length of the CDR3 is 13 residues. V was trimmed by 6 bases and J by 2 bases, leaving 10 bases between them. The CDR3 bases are TGTGCCAGCAGGACGGGAACTCAAGAGACCCAGTACTTC. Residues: CASRTGTQETQYF. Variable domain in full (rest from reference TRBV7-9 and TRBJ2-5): DTGVSQNPRHKITKRGQNVTFRCDPISEHNRLYWYRQTLGQGPEFLTYFQNEAQLEKSRLLSDRFSAERPKGSFSTLEIQRTEQGDSAMYLCASRTGTQETQYFGPGTRLLVL.

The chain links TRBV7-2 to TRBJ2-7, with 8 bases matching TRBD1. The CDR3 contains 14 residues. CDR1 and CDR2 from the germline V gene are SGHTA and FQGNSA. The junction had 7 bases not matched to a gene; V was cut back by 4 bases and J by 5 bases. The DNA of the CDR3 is TGTGCCAGCAGCTCCCGACAGGGGTCCCACGAGCAGTACTTC. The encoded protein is CASSSRQGSHEQYF.

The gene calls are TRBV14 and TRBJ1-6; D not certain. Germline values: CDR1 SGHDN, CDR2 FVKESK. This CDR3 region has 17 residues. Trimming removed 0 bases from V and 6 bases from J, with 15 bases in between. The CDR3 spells CASSQDSLGRPNSPLHF. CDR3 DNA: TGTGCCAGCAGCCAAGACTCTCTAGGCAGGCCTAATTCACCCCTCCACTTT.

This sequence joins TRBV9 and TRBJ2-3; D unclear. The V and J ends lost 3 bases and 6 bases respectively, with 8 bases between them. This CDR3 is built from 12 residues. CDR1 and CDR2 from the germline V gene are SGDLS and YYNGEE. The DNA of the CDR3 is TGTGCCAGCAGCGCCATAACTGATACGCAGTATTTT. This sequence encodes CASSAITDTQYF.

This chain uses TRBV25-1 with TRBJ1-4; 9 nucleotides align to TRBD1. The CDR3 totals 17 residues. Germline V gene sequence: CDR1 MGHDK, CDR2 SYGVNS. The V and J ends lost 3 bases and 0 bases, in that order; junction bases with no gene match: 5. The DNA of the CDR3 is TGTGCCAGCAGTGATAGACAGGGGGTTGCAACTAATGAAAAACTGTTTTTT. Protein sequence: CASSDRQGVATNEKLFF. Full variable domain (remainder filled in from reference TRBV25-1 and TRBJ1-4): EADIYQTPRYLVIGTGKKITLECSQTMGHDKMYWYQQDPGMELHLIHYSYGVNSTEKGDLSSESTVSRIRTEHFPLTLESARPSHTSQYLCASSDRQGVATNEKLFFGSGTQLSVL.

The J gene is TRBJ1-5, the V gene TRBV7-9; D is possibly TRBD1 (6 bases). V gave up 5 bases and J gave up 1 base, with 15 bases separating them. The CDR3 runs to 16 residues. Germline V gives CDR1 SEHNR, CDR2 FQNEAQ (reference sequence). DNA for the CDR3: TGTGCCAGCAGCGCGGCAGGGGCGCAGAGCAATCAGCCCCAGCATTTT. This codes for CASSAAGAQSNQPQHF.

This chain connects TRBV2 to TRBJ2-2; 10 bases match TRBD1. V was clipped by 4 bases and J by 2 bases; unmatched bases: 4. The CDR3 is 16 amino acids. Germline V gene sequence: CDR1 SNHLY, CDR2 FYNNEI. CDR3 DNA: TGTGCCAGCAGTGTAGACAGGGGGCGCAACACCGGGGAGCTGTTTTTT. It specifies CASSVDRGRNTGELFF.

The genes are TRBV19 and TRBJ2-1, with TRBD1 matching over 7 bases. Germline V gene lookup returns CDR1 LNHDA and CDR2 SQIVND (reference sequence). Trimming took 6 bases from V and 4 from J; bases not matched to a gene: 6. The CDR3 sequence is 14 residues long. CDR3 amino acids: CASSPGQKYNEQFF. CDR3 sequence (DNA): TGTGCCAGTAGCCCGGGACAGAAGTACAATGAGCAGTTCTTC.

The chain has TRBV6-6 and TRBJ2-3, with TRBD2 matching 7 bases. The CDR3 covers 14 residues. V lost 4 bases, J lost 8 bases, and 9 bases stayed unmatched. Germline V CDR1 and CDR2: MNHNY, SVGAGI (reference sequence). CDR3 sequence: CASSWGNQRGTQYF. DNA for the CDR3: TGTGCCAGCAGTTGGGGGAATCAGCGGGGTACGCAGTATTTT.

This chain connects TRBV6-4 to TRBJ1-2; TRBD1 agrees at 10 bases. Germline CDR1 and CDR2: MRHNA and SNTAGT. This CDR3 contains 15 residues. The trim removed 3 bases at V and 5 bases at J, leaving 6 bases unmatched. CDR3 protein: CASSDIWDRGYGYTF. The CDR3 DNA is TGTGCCAGCAGTGATATTTGGGACAGGGGATATGGCTACACCTTC.

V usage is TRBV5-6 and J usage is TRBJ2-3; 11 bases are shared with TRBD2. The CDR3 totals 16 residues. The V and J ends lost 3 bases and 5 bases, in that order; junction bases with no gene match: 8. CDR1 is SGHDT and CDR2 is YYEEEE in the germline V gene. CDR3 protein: CASSWKIAGGQDTQYF. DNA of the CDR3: TGTGCCAGCAGCTGGAAAATAGCGGGGGGGCAAGATACGCAGTATTTT.